The TCR beta chain under discussion was sequenced for a study of blood T cell repertoires in COVID-19. On the study more broadly: Material from acute and convalescent COVID-19 was sourced from the United States, Italy and Spain. Sources were T cells, B-cell-depleted T cells, or PBMCs; the material itself was cDNA or gDNA.

The CDR3 has 12 amino acids. Germline V gives CDR1 SNHLY, CDR2 FYNNEI. V was shortened by 6 bases and J by 0 bases, with 6 bases between the two germline ends. In its sample, this clone was seen a few times. Authors' data handling: Nucleated cell number was recorded as an estimate derived from reference gene primer amplification. Sequencing used immunoSEQ multiplex PCR; TCRdb keeps in-frame clones, though not all of them. Clone size and V and J calls were adopted from that table, with D and trimming inferred from the DNA. Of tens of thousands of clones listed, around 79% are singletons. The TCR sequence derives from a woman aged 45-65 years with active or convalescent COVID-19. Sequencing was performed on peripheral blood. V gene TRBV2 combines with J gene TRBJ2-7, with a possible D match to TRBD1 (5 bases). DNA of the CDR3: TGTGCCAGCAGAAGGGGCTCCTACGAGCAGTACTTC. This sequence encodes CASRRGSYEQYF.